This T cell receptor (beta chain) originates from a study of Ad26.COV2.S vaccination and SARS-CoV-2 variants. Overall study results and limits: Vaccine recipients showed a spike-specific TCR breadth that was higher than in placebo recipients.

Treatment in this sample: some 20 received Ad26.COV2.S at low or high dose, single or two shots; about 5 received placebo; per-sample allocation not given. On day 63 after the first injection, vaccine and placebo recipients gave samples. Libraries were prepared by immunoSEQ multiplex PCR; TCRdb keeps only in-frame clonotypes and omits some of them. The sample records about 680,000 clones, approximately 88% being singletons. V lost 2 bases and J 3 bases, leaving 7 bases between the germline ends. The CDR3 loop spans 13 amino acids. Germline V gives CDR1 SEHNR, CDR2 FQNEAQ (reference sequence). On this clone: As yet, its antigen is unknown.

The TCR sequence derives from a person between 18 and 60 years old who received the Ad26.COV2.S COVID-19 vaccine or a placebo. Material: peripheral blood, obtained in a trial of Ad26.COV2.S vaccine versus placebo. V gene TRBV7-9 combines with J gene TRBJ1-1; D is possibly TRBD1 (5 bases). Here the CDR3 DNA reads TGTGCCAGCAGCTTACGAGGGGACACTGAAGCTTTCTTT. Protein: CASSLRGDTEAFF.